Shown below are 14 T cell receptor beta chains from a single sample sequenced in a study of T cell responses to AZD1222 COVID-19 vaccine. Repertoires were generated with immunoSEQ multiplex PCR, while TCRdb's copy carries only in-frame clones and drops some. The sample yields around 100,000 clones, nearly 95% seen once. Sequenced here: peripheral blood, sampled on day 0 of AZD1222 vaccination. The receptors shown here come from an adult in good health.

The chain recombines TRBV9 with TRBJ1-4; D is unresolved. This CDR3 is built from 12 residues. V was trimmed by 3 bases and J by 3 bases, leaving 3 bases between them. CDR1 SGDLS and CDR2 YYNGEE come from the germline V gene. Here the CDR3 reads CASSASNEKLFF. The CDR3 DNA reads TGTGCCAGCAGCGCATCTAATGAAAAACTGTTTTTT.

In the case of this clone: Other DNA sequences of this sample code for an identical CDR3. This rearrangement joins TRBV27 to TRBJ1-3; D remains unclear. Germline CDR1 MNHEY, CDR2 SMNVEV (reference sequence). The CDR3 is 13 residues long. Trimming stripped 0 bases from V and 4 bases from J, with 4 bases between. CDR3 sequence reads: CASSLSRGNTIYF. Here the CDR3 DNA reads TGTGCCAGCAGTTTATCGCGGGGAAACACCATATATTTT.

J is TRBJ1-1 and V is TRBV29-1; D remains ambiguous. V dropped 5 bases and J dropped 4 bases, with 17 bases sitting between them. The CDR3 extends over 14 amino acids. The germline CDR1 and CDR2 sequences are SQVTM and ANQGSEA. The CDR3 DNA sequence: TGCAGCGTTCAAACGCGCTCCCCTAGCACTGAAGCTTTCTTT. Translating gives CSVQTRSPSTEAFF.

J is TRBJ2-3 and V is TRBV11-2; D call uncertain. This CDR3 has 13 amino acids. V was shortened by 0 bases and J by 9 bases, with 10 bases between the two germline ends. The V gene's germline CDR1 is SGHAT and CDR2 FQNNGV. CDR3 nucleotides: TGTGCCAGCAGCTTAGATCACAGTCAGACGCAGTATTTT. It is translated as CASSLDHSQTQYF. The whole variable domain, filled in from reference TRBV11-2 and TRBJ2-3, reads EAGVAQSPRYKIIEKRQSVAFWCNPISGHATLYWYQQILGQGPKLLIQFQNNGVVDDSQLPKDRFSAERLKGVDSTLKIQPAKLEDSAVYLCASSLDHSQTQYFGPGTRLTVL.

The chain links TRBV25-1 to TRBJ2-5; D possibly corresponds to TRBD1 (5 bases). The ends were cut back, 2 bases at V and 5 bases at J, with 9 bases in the middle. In germline, CDR1 is MGHDK, CDR2 SYGVNS. The CDR3 is made up of 13 amino acids. The CDR3 reads CASSEQGLETQYF. CDR3 nucleotides: TGTGCCAGCAGTGAACAGGGTTTGGAGACCCAGTACTTC.

This rearrangement joins TRBV10-3 to TRBJ2-3, with TRBD2 identical over 10 bases. The CDR3 consists of 16 residues. Germline-derived CDR1 and CDR2 are ENHRY and SYGVKD. Trimming cost V 3 bases and J 4 bases; bases outside gene matches: 7. The CDR3 bases are TGTGCCATCAGTGACCCTAGCGGGAGAGGGGCAGATACGCAGTATTTT. Amino acids: CAISDPSGRGADTQYF.

Only one count was recorded for this clone. The chain uses TRBV9 and TRBJ1-2; no reliable D call. The CDR3 is 12 residues long. Germline V lookup: CDR1 SGDLS, CDR2 YYNGEE. V was cut by 5 bases and J by 5 bases, with 10 bases left in between. The CDR3 loop reads CASRPLGYGYTF. DNA for the CDR3: TGTGCCAGCAGGCCCCTAGGATATGGCTACACCTTC.

The CDR3 nucleotides read TGCGCCAGTGGACAGGATACTAACTATGGCTACACCTTC. This encodes CASGQDTNYGYTF. The chain has TRBV5-1 and TRBJ1-2; 7 nucleotides line up with TRBD1. The J segment lost 0 bases and the V segment lost 8 bases, leaving 4 bases of the junction unmatched. The germline V gene has CDR1 SGHRS and CDR2 YFSETQ. The CDR3 is 13 residues long.

The CDR3 loop is CASSVSGNTIYF. CDR3 DNA sequence: TGTGCCAGCAGCGTATCTGGAAACACCATATATTTT. This chain connects TRBV9 to TRBJ1-3; D remains ambiguous. Germline CDR1 SGDLS, CDR2 YYNGEE. V was cut by 1 base and J by 1 base, with 0 bases left in between. The CDR3 is 12 amino acids.

The chain joins TRBV2 to TRBJ2-5; D ambiguous. This CDR3 has 15 residues. Germline V lookup: CDR1 SNHLY, CDR2 FYNNEI. V lost 5 bases and J lost 2, with 15 bases in between. The CDR3 loop reads CASSYNYNEQETQYF. In DNA, the CDR3 is TGTGCCAGCAGTTATAACTACAATGAGCAAGAGACCCAGTACTTC.

On this clone itself: Distinct nucleotide sequences in the sample also encode this CDR3. The chain joins TRBV28 to TRBJ2-5; D ambiguous. The germline gives CDR1 MDHEN, CDR2 SYDVKM. The germline V and J ends were trimmed by 2 bases and 4 bases, with 2 bases remaining between them. The CDR3 is 11 amino acids. CDR3 sequence reads: CASSLRETQYF. The CDR3 coding sequence is TGTGCCAGCAGTTTACGAGAGACCCAGTACTTC. The full variable domain, its missing parts supplied by reference TRBV28 and TRBJ2-5, is DVKVTQSSRYLVKRTGEKVFLECVQDMDHENMFWYRQDPGLGLRLIYFSYDVKMKEKGDIPEGYSVSREKKERFSLILESASTNQTSMYLCASSLRETQYFGPGTRLLVL.

The genes are TRBV10-2 and TRBJ1-5; 7 nucleotides match TRBD1. V lost 7 bases, J lost 3 bases, and 6 bases stayed unmatched. Germline CDR1 reads WSHSY; CDR2 reads SAAADI. The CDR3 sequence is 14 residues long. CDR3 DNA sequence: TGCGCCAGCACCAGAGACAGGGACAATCAGCCCCAGCATTTT. Its translation: CASTRDRDNQPQHF.

This clone appeared a single time. V gene TRBV27 combines with J gene TRBJ1-5, with D hard to call. Trimming pared 3 bases from V and 0 bases from J, leaving 6 bases between. The CDR3 consists of 14 residues. Germline values: CDR1 MNHEY, CDR2 SMNVEV (reference sequence). The CDR3 loop reads CASSFGRSNQPQHF. The CDR3 coding sequence is TGTGCCAGCAGTTTCGGTCGTAGCAATCAGCCCCAGCATTTT.

This chain links TRBV27 with TRBJ2-3; 8 bases agree with TRBD2. CDR1 is MNHEY, CDR2 SMNVEV, per germline (reference sequence). CDR3 length: 20 amino acids. The V segment lost 5 bases and the J segment 0 bases; nucleotides outside the gene matches: 19. The CDR3 is CASSLRVPAGGPISTDTQYF. The CDR3 DNA reads TGTGCCAGCAGTCTACGGGTTCCCGCGGGAGGTCCGATTAGCACAGATACGCAGTATTTT.